The TCR beta chain described here comes from a study of CD8 T cells in ankylosing spondylitis. This clonotype was detected many times. From the 5' RACE reads, TCRdb called clonotypes with MiXCR, one entry per CDR3 protein. The sample lists around 150,000 distinct CDR3 sequences; 18% were seen once. CDR3 length: 16 residues. The V segment lost 2 bases and the J segment 0 bases; nucleotides outside the gene matches: 3. Germline V gives CDR1 SGHTA, CDR2 FQGTGA. This TCR was sampled from a male donor with ankylosing spondylitis or in good health (not recorded which). Sequenced input: blood, either unsorted or a sorted T cell fraction (not recorded which). The V call is TRBV7-3, the J call TRBJ2-3; 9 nucleotides match TRBD2. CDR3 DNA: TGTGCCAGCAGCTTAGGGACTAGCCCTAGCACAGATACGCAGTATTTT. Residues: CASSLGTSPSTDTQYF.